The sequence of this T cell receptor (beta chain) was determined in a study of STAT5B mutations in CD4+ large granular lymphocyte leukemia. Study-wide results and caveats: Without HLA matching, higher CD4+ than CD8+ T-LGLL clonality could reflect small sample size.

Trimming stripped 8 bases from V and 0 bases from J, with 10 bases between. CDR1 MNHEY and CDR2 SMNVEV come from the germline V gene (reference sequence). This CDR3 region has 13 residues. TCRdb's table, derived via immunoSEQ multiplex PCR, lists solely in-frame clones and lacks some. The sample includes roughly 48,000 clones, around 70% of them seen just once. By sample fraction, this clone is medium-sized (0.01 to 0.1%). The antigen is undetermined. The chain couples TRBV27 to TRBJ1-1, with D unclear. The receptor comes from a human donor in good health. The sequencing input was CD4+ T cells from blood buffy coats. This chain's CDR3 is CASFREMNTEAFF. The CDR3 DNA reads as TGTGCCAGCTTTCGCGAAATGAACACTGAAGCTTTCTTT.